Presented here are 21 T cell receptor beta chains from one specimen sequenced in a study of blood T cell repertoires in COVID-19. The method was immunoSEQ multiplex PCR; TCRdb's version includes in-frame clones alone and lacks a portion of them. Among around 72,000 clones listed, approximately 91% were seen once. What was sequenced was peripheral blood. The receptors derive from a man between 50 and 59 years old with acute or convalescent COVID-19.

V gene TRBV13 combines with J gene TRBJ2-7; TRBD2 aligns across 9 bases. Germline V gives CDR1 PRHDT, CDR2 FYEKMQ (reference sequence). V lost 4 bases and J lost 0; bases outside the gene matches: 13. CDR3 length equals 18 residues. The CDR3: CASSSTLAGTTDSYEQYF. The CDR3 bases are TGTGCCAGCAGCTCCACCCTAGCGGGGACGACGGACTCCTACGAGCAGTACTTC. Together with reference TRBV13 and TRBJ2-7, the CDR3 gives the full variable domain: AAGVIQSPRHLIKEKRETATLKCYPIPRHDTVYWYQQGPGQDPQFLISFYEKMQSDKGSIPDRFSAQQFSDYHSELNMSSLELGDSALYFCASSSTLAGTTDSYEQYFGPGTRLTVT.

The chain uses TRBV6-5 and TRBJ1-2, with TRBD1 matching over 8 bases. The trim removed 0 bases at V and 7 bases at J, leaving 10 bases unmatched. CDR1 and CDR2 (germline): MNHEY, SVGAGI. The length of the CDR3 is 16 residues. The CDR3 spells CASSYSMAGGLVGYTF. CDR3 nucleotides: TGTGCCAGCAGTTACTCGATGGCAGGGGGCTTGGTTGGCTACACCTTC.

The V gene is TRBV6-1, the J gene TRBJ1-2; tentative D call: TRBD1 (6 bases). Trimming left V 1 base short and J 1 base short, with 19 bases between. Germline loops: CDR1 MNHNS, CDR2 SASEGT. The CDR3 length is 18 residues. The CDR3: CASSEEGHREGNNYGYTF. CDR3 bases: TGTGCCAGCAGTGAAGAGGGACACAGGGAAGGGAATAACTATGGCTACACCTTC.

In its sample, this clone was seen once. A read error may produce the germline difference seen at one junction end. This rearrangement joins TRBV7-8 to TRBJ2-1, with 8 bases matching TRBD2. The CDR3 consists of 13 residues. Germline assignment: CDR1 SGHVS and CDR2 FQNEAQ. CDR3 DNA sequence: TGTGCCAGCAGCTTGGATGGACTAGCTTTTTTGGTCTTC. As protein: CASSLDGLAFLVF.

The chain employs TRBV7-7 and TRBJ2-7; 7 nucleotides align to TRBD1. Trimming at V came to 1 base and at J to 4 bases, leaving 1 base not matched to a gene. Germline lookup yields CDR1 SSHAT and CDR2 FNYEAQ (reference sequence). This CDR3 region has 13 residues. CDR3 protein: CASSLDRGYEQYF. The CDR3 region has the DNA TGTGCCAGCAGCTTAGACAGGGGATACGAGCAGTACTTC.

This clone was picked up a small number of times. The chain recombines TRBV11-2 with TRBJ2-2; TRBD2 is a possible D gene (5 bases). The V end lost 3 bases, the J end lost 6 bases, and 20 bases lay between the germline ends. This CDR3 region has 17 residues. Germline loops: CDR1 SGHAT, CDR2 FQNNGV. The chain's CDR3 is CASSFRETTISAGELFF. CDR3 nucleotides: TGTGCCAGCAGCTTCCGAGAGACGACAATTAGCGCCGGGGAGCTGTTTTTT.

The chain links TRBV5-1 to TRBJ1-3, with D hard to call. Trimming cost V 0 bases and J 1 base, with 5 bases left between them. Germline lookup yields CDR1 SGHRS and CDR2 YFSETQ. The CDR3 spans 14 residues. The DNA for the CDR3 is TGCGCCAGCAGCTTGGGAACTTCTGGAAACACCATATATTTT. This encodes CASSLGTSGNTIYF.

This rearrangement joins TRBV7-6 to TRBJ1-1, with D unresolved. The CDR3 runs 16 residues. The germline gives CDR1 SGHVS, CDR2 FNYEAQ. Trimming took 2 bases from V and 3 from J, leaving 16 bases between them. In DNA, the CDR3 is TGTGCCAGCAGCTTATCCCCCCCGGGGATGGACACTGAAGCTTTCTTT. Residues: CASSLSPPGMDTEAFF.

CDR3 protein: CASSPVAGDRYEQYF. The CDR3, as DNA: TGTGCCAGCAGCCCGGTCGCGGGGGATCGGTACGAGCAGTACTTC. This chain links TRBV7-6 with TRBJ2-7; 7 positions agree with TRBD2. The trim removed 5 bases at V and 4 bases at J, leaving 11 bases unmatched. CDR1 and CDR2 (germline): SGHVS, FNYEAQ. The CDR3 sequence is 15 residues long.

This chain connects TRBV5-1 to TRBJ2-7, with 9 bases lining up with TRBD1. The CDR3 has 14 amino acids. CDR1 is SGHRS and CDR2 is YFSETQ in the germline V gene. The V and J ends lost 9 bases and 2 bases, in that order; junction bases with no gene match: 9. This CDR3 reads CATKSGTGTYEQYF. The CDR3 region has the DNA TGCGCCACTAAATCAGGGACAGGGACCTACGAGCAGTACTTC. The variable domain in full, with the rest retrieved from reference TRBV5-1 and TRBJ2-7, is KAGVTQTPRYLIKTRGQQVTLSCSPISGHRSVSWYQQTPGQGLQFLFEYFSETQRNKGNFPGRFSGRQFSNSRSEMNVSTLELGDSALYLCATKSGTGTYEQYFGPGTRLTVT.

V usage is TRBV4-1 and J usage is TRBJ2-5, with TRBD1 as a possible D gene (6 bases). Germline V gene lookup returns CDR1 MGHRA and CDR2 YSYEKL. CDR3 length: 15 residues. V lost 0 bases and J lost 3, with 11 bases in between. The CDR3 here is CASSQDLAGEETQYF. In DNA form, the CDR3 reads TGCGCCAGCAGCCAAGATTTAGCAGGGGAAGAGACCCAGTACTTC.

V gene TRBV19 combines with J gene TRBJ1-4; the D gene is possibly TRBD1 (6 bases). The length of the CDR3 is 13 residues. V lost 8 bases to trimming and J lost 3 bases, with 10 bases between them. Germline assignment: CDR1 LNHDA and CDR2 SQIVND (reference sequence). CDR3 loop: CASHRVANEKLFF. DNA of the CDR3: TGTGCCAGTCACAGGGTTGCTAATGAAAAACTGTTTTTT. The whole variable domain, filled in from reference TRBV19 and TRBJ1-4, reads DGGITQSPKYLFRKEGQNVTLSCEQNLNHDAMYWYRQDPGQGLRLIYYSQIVNDFQKGDIAEGYSVSREKKESFPLTVTSAQKNPTAFYLCASHRVANEKLFFGSGTQLSVL.

The gene calls are TRBV7-6 and TRBJ2-3; D possibly corresponds to TRBD1 (5 bases). Trimming took 6 bases from V and 0 from J, leaving 13 bases between them. From germline, CDR1 is SGHVS and CDR2 FNYEAQ. The CDR3 consists of 15 residues. For the CDR3, the DNA is TGTGCCAGCAGAGCGACAGTCACTAGCACAGATACGCAGTATTTT. This sequence encodes CASRATVTSTDTQYF.

The CDR3 nucleotides read TGTGCCAGTAGTATGGTCGGGGTGACCGGGGAGCTGTTTTTT. Its protein is CASSMVGVTGELFF. The V and J genes are TRBV19 and TRBJ2-2, with a weak D call TRBD2 (5 bases). V lost 3 bases and J lost 5, with 10 bases in between. This CDR3 is 14 amino acids long. CDR1 and CDR2 from the germline V gene are LNHDA and SQIVND (reference sequence).

This clone was seen once. This chain joins TRBV3-1 (or the pseudogene TRBV3-2) and TRBJ1-2; D unclear. Germline CDR1 is LGHDT and CDR2 is YNNKEL (reference sequence). The CDR3 spans 12 residues. The V and J ends lost 0 bases and 7 bases respectively, with 6 bases between them. The CDR3 sequence is CASSQDAGGYTF. CDR3 nucleotides: TGTGCCAGCAGCCAAGATGCGGGTGGCTACACCTTC.

The chain links TRBV24-1 to TRBJ1-4; possibly TRBD1 for D (5 bases). Germline CDR1 and CDR2: KGHDR and SFDVKD. Trimming took off 4 bases at V and 8 bases at J, with 7 bases between the two ends. The CDR3 sequence is 12 residues long. CDR3 DNA sequence: TGTGCCACCAGTGACCGGGGGGAAAAACTGTTTTTT. It translates to CATSDRGEKLFF.

This clone was observed a few times. This chain uses TRBV10-1 with TRBJ2-7; TRBD1 matches at 7 bases. The length of the CDR3 is 16 residues. The V gene end was trimmed by 0 bases and the J gene end by 1 base; junction bases not matched to a gene: 6. The germline CDR1 and CDR2 sequences are WNHNN and SYGVQD (reference sequence). DNA of the CDR3: TGCGCCAGCAGTGAGTCCCTACAGGGGACATCCTACGAGCAGTACTTC. This encodes CASSESLQGTSYEQYF.

The rearrangement links TRBV3-1 (or the pseudogene TRBV3-2) to TRBJ1-1; 7 bases map to TRBD1. In germline, CDR1 is LGHDT, CDR2 YNNKEL (reference sequence). The CDR3 length is 14 residues. V lost 4 bases, J lost 0 bases, and 2 bases stayed unmatched. The CDR3 spells CASSPGQMNTEAFF. CDR3 coding DNA: TGTGCCAGCAGCCCGGGACAGATGAACACTGAAGCTTTCTTT.

The CDR3 sequence: CASTGRGPSGYTF. The CDR3 nucleotides read TGTGCCAGCACGGGGCGGGGTCCGTCTGGCTACACCTTC. This rearrangement joins TRBV6-5 to TRBJ1-2, with D maybe TRBD1 (5 bases). V lost 7 bases, J lost 7 bases, and 16 bases lay in between. The CDR3 totals 13 residues. In germline, CDR1 is MNHEY, CDR2 SVGAGI.

This clone was observed once. This chain uses TRBV5-6 with TRBJ2-7; TRBD1 might be the D (6 bases). V lost 4 bases to trimming and J lost 7 bases, with 18 bases between them. The length of the CDR3 is 14 residues. Germline loops: CDR1 SGHDT, CDR2 YYEEEE. This CDR3 reads CASSGGDKRGEQYF. The CDR3 bases are TGTGCCAGCAGCGGTGGGGACAAAAGAGGGGAGCAGTACTTC.

This clone appeared a single time. The genes are TRBV5-4 and TRBJ2-3; perhaps TRBD1 as D (6 bases). This CDR3 comprises 17 residues. Germline V gene sequence: CDR1 SGHNT, CDR2 YYREEE (reference sequence). Trimming pared 0 bases from V and 0 bases from J, leaving 14 bases between. CDR3 sequence (DNA): TGTGCCAGCAGCTTGGGGGGCAGGGGTTCTAGCACAGATACGCAGTATTTT. Translating gives CASSLGGRGSSTDTQYF.